This T cell receptor beta chain was retrieved from a study of PD-1 blockade in classical Hodgkin lymphoma. The CDR3 has 14 residues. Germline trimming cut 5 bases from V and 2 bases from J; bases unmatched to any gene: 5. Germline V gene sequence: CDR1 MDHEN, CDR2 SYDVKM. As regards this clone: The antigen is unknown.

Produced via immunoSEQ multiplex PCR; TCRdb's table is partial and in-frame only. The sample holds 25,000 to 35,000 clones, roughly 71% seen once. Relapse after autologous stem cell transplantation occurred in every patient, and brentuximab vedotin exposure varied. Study-wide results and caveats: Complete responders showed a baseline diversity that resembled the diversity of newly diagnosed patients. CD4+ TCR diversity climbed significantly by C4D1, unlike CD8+ TCR diversity.

This chain connects TRBV28 to TRBJ2-5; 7 bases fit TRBD2. The source material was peripheral blood mononuclear cells (PBMCs), sampled before the second cycle of nivolumab. The receptor was derived from a human donor with classical Hodgkin lymphoma. The chain's CDR3 is CASSKGLIQETQYF. The CDR3 DNA sequence: TGTGCCAGCAGTAAGGGACTAATACAAGAGACCCAGTACTTC.